This T cell receptor beta chain was documented in a study of blood T cell repertoires in COVID-19. Looking at the study overall: The origin of the acute and convalescent COVID-19 samples was the United States, Italy and Spain. Sources were T cells, B-cell-depleted T cells, or PBMCs; the material itself was cDNA or gDNA.

Seattle patients were enrolled during active infection and followed longitudinally. V lost 6 bases to trimming and J lost 2 bases; unmatched junction nucleotides: 4. The CDR3 loop spans 14 amino acids. CDR1 and CDR2 from the germline V gene are MNHEY and SVGAGI. How the authors handled the data: It was from reference gene primer amplification that nucleated cell counts were estimated. Here immunoSEQ multiplex PCR was the method, and the copy in TCRdb shows in-frame clones only, minus some. V and J calls and clone size are given by that table; D and trimming were obtained from the DNA. The table lists 400,000 to 450,000 clones, approximately 88% of them singletons.

The chain has TRBV6-5 and TRBJ1-5, with 7 bases identical to TRBD1. The receptor was derived from a woman between 45 and 60 years old with COVID-19, enrolled during active disease. The sample taken for sequencing was peripheral blood. CDR3 residues: CASSRGTGNQPQHF. CDR3 bases: TGTGCCAGCAGCCGCGGGACAGGCAATCAGCCCCAGCATTTT.